The clone carrying this TCR beta chain was observed once. Its antigen is undetermined. This record belongs to a study of cytomegalovirus exposure and HLA in healthy donors. PCR involved 60 Vbeta and 13 Jbeta primers. Repertoires were generated with immunoSEQ multiplex PCR, while TCRdb's copy carries only in-frame clones and drops some. Of roughly 190,000 clones listed, over 75% are singletons. Points from the study as a whole: In a later analysis, HLA-associated beta chains showed higher expansion and lower generation probabilities than comparable chains. Segments of the TCR beta V type were, in most cases, productive about 87% or about 30% of the time in an earlier analysis.

Sequencing was performed on PBMCs. The receptor comes from a woman aged 50 to 60 in good health and CMV-seropositive.

This chain's CDR3 is CASSPRQGGGYNEQFF. CDR3 bases: TGTGCCAGCAGCCCTCGGCAAGGGGGGGGATACAATGAGCAGTTCTTC. The chain links TRBV9 to TRBJ2-1, with a weak D call TRBD2 (7 bases). The ends were cut back, 4 bases at V and 4 bases at J, with 18 bases in the middle. Germline CDR1 SGDLS, CDR2 YYNGEE. This CDR3 spans 16 amino acids.